These 13 T cell receptor beta chains were all obtained from the same sample, sequenced in a study of blood T cells in healthy people across ages. The use of a sample-barcoded 5' primer and a J-beta primer mix characterized a second PCR of roughly 7 to 11 cycles. MiXCR, applied by TCRdb to the 5' RACE reads, yields one record per CDR3 protein. The sample shows 1.5 million to 2 million distinct CDR3 sequences, over 25% of them seen only once. The specimen was blood. The receptors were sampled from a woman under 40 in good health.

Only a few counts were recorded for this clonotype. This chain joins TRBV6-5 and TRBJ2-1; D is perhaps TRBD2 (5 bases). The length of the CDR3 is 15 residues. The V gene's germline CDR1 is MNHEY and CDR2 SVGAGI. The V end was cut by 0 bases, the J end by 10 bases, with 16 bases between. CDR3 coding DNA: TGTGCCAGCAGTTACTCCTGGGCTAGCAGTACGGAGCAGTTCTTC. Amino acid sequence: CASSYSWASSTEQFF.

For this clonotype: One junction end does not reproduce the germline sequence, and a read error may be involved. This chain links TRBV10-3 with TRBJ2-1; D may correspond to TRBD1 or TRBD2 (6 bases each). CDR3 length: 15 amino acids. In germline, CDR1 is ENHRY, CDR2 SYGVKD. CDR3 bases: TGTGCCACCAGTGGAGGGGGGCAGGGTATGTATGAGCAGTTCTTC. Its protein product is CATSGGGQGMYEQFF.

In its sample, this clonotype was seen many times. The J gene is TRBJ2-1, the V gene TRBV7-3; D possibly uses TRBD1 or TRBD2 (5 bases each). Trimming pared 1 base from V and 9 bases from J, leaving 10 bases between. The CDR3 spans 13 residues. CDR1 is SGHTA, CDR2 FQGTGA, per germline. In DNA, the CDR3 is TGTGCCAGCAGCTTAAATACGGGGACTGAGCAGTTCTTC. Protein: CASSLNTGTEQFF.

This chain connects TRBV3-1 to TRBJ1-1; weak D call: TRBD1 (6 bases). V lost 3 bases to trimming and J lost 9 bases, with 14 bases between them. Germline lookup yields CDR1 LGHDT and CDR2 YNNKEL (reference sequence). The CDR3 is made up of 13 amino acids. Written as DNA, the CDR3 is TGTGCCAGCAGCCACGGGGGAAGGGGGAAAGCTTTCTTT. As protein: CASSHGGRGKAFF. Combining the CDR3 with reference TRBV3-1 and TRBJ1-1 gives the whole variable domain DTAVSQTPKYLVTQMGNDKSIKCEQNLGHDTMYWYKQDSKKFLKIMFSYNNKELIINETVPNRFSPKSPDKAHLNLHINSLELGDSAVYFCASSHGGRGKAFFGQGTRLTVV.

Note on this clonotype: Being one base from a much bigger clone, this may be a read error. No conserved phenylalanine or tryptophan ends this CDR3, so it is likely a read error. This chain links TRBV18 with TRBJ2-6, with TRBD1 as a possible D gene (6 bases). V lost 2 bases, J lost 0 bases, and 11 bases lay in between. The CDR3 is made up of 17 amino acids. The germline gives CDR1 KGHSH, CDR2 LQKENI. CDR3 protein: CASSPRGQSSGANVLTC. The CDR3 nucleotides are TGTGCCAGCTCACCAAGGGGACAAAGCTCTGGGGCCAACGTCCTGACTTGC.

The V call is TRBV20-1, the J call TRBJ2-5; 9 positions match TRBD1. The germline V gene encodes CDR1 DFQATT and CDR2 SNEGSKA (reference sequence). Trimming removed 0 bases from V and 3 bases from J; junction bases left unmatched: 5. CDR3 size: 15 residues. The CDR3 DNA reads as TGCAGTGCTAGAGATCTGGGACAGGGTGAAGAGACCCAGTACTTC. This encodes CSARDLGQGEETQYF.

This clonotype was observed at least ten times. This chain uses TRBV12-3 or TRBV12-4 with TRBJ2-3; D gene ambiguous. The CDR3 spans 13 residues. Trimming took off 5 bases at V and 1 base at J, with 7 bases between the two ends. CDR3 sequence (DNA): TGTGCCAGCAGTGGGCCTCGCACAGATACGCAGTATTTT. Encoded protein: CASSGPRTDTQYF.

Many counts were recorded for this clonotype. The genes are TRBV20-1 and TRBJ2-7; the D gene is possibly TRBD2 (5 bases). The CDR3 totals 11 residues. Deletions cut 6 bases from V and 4 bases from J, with 10 bases between. Germline V gene data show CDR1 as DFQATT and CDR2 as SNEGSKA (reference sequence). CDR3 bases: TGCAGTGCCGGGGAAGGGTACGAGCAGTACTTC. It encodes CSAGEGYEQYF.

This clonotype was detected ten times or more. This chain links TRBV25-1 with TRBJ2-7, with unresolved D. CDR3 length equals 12 residues. The germline V gene encodes CDR1 MGHDK and CDR2 SYGVNS. Trimming left V 5 bases short and J 2 bases short, with 7 bases between. The CDR3 protein is CASSNRPYEQYF. The CDR3 region has the DNA TGTGCCAGCAGTAATCGTCCCTACGAGCAGTACTTC.

This clonotype came up many times. The genes are TRBV7-2 and TRBJ2-7; D may match TRBD1 or TRBD2 (5 bases each). Per the germline V gene, CDR1 is SGHTA and CDR2 is FQGNSA. This CDR3 is built from 19 residues. V gave up 1 base and J gave up 4 bases, with 26 bases separating them. The CDR3 is CASSLVARSGLGEAYEQYF. CDR3 DNA: TGTGCCAGCAGCTTAGTCGCGCGGTCGGGGCTAGGGGAAGCATACGAGCAGTACTTC.

This chain uses TRBV29-1 with TRBJ1-1; D unresolved. Trimming pared 7 bases from V and 5 bases from J, leaving 11 bases between. This CDR3 comprises 11 residues. CDR1 and CDR2 (germline): SQVTM, ANQGSEA. The CDR3 coding sequence is TGCAGCGGGGAAACGGGAACTGAAGCTTTCTTT. Protein product: CSGETGTEAFF.

This clonotype was seen repeatedly, ten times or more. J is TRBJ2-7 and V is TRBV29-1; possibly TRBD1 for D (5 bases). The CDR3 extends over 13 amino acids. The V end was cut by 5 bases, the J end by 0 bases, with 11 bases between. Per the germline V gene, CDR1 is SQVTM and CDR2 is ANQGSEA. The CDR3 region has the DNA TGCAGCGTTTTAGGGGTAAACTCCTACGAGCAGTACTTC. This encodes CSVLGVNSYEQYF.

This clonotype has more than one count but fewer than ten. The chain links TRBV6-2 or TRBV6-3 to TRBJ1-1, with D perhaps matching TRBD1 (6 bases). CDR1 and CDR2 (germline): MNHEY, SVGEGT. This CDR3 has 17 residues. V dropped 7 bases and J dropped 0 bases, with 21 bases sitting between them. This CDR3 reads CASKNGPRDRLNTEAFF. Here the CDR3 DNA reads TGTGCCAGCAAAAACGGTCCAAGAGACAGGCTGAACACTGAAGCTTTCTTT.